This TCR beta chain came from a study of cytomegalovirus exposure and HLA in healthy donors. Healthy bone marrow donors made up the donors. Germline loops: CDR1 SGDLS, CDR2 YYNGEE. This CDR3 spans 15 amino acids. V trimming: 3 bases; J trimming: 1 base; junction bases outside the gene matches: 6. Primers for the PCR totalled 60 Vbeta and 13 Jbeta. Sequenced by immunoSEQ multiplex PCR; TCRdb stores in-frame clones only, minus some. The sample lists over 150,000 clones, roughly 76% occurring once. The specimen was PBMCs. This chain connects TRBV9 to TRBJ1-1, with 7 bases fitting TRBD1. This TCR was recovered from a woman in her fifties or sixties in good health and CMV-seronegative. Written as DNA, the CDR3 is TGTGCCAGCAGCGCCTCAGGGGGATCGAACACTGAAGCTTTCTTT. Its translation: CASSASGGSNTEAFF.